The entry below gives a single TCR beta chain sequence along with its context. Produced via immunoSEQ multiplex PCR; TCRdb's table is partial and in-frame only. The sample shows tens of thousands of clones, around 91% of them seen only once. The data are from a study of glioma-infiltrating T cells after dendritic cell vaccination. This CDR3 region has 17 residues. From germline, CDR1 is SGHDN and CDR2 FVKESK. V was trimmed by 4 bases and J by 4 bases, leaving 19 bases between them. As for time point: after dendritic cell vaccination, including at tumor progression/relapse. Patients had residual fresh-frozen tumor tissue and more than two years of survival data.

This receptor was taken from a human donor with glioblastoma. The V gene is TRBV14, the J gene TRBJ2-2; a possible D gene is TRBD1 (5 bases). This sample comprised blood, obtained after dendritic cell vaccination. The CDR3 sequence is CASSLALTATFTGELFF. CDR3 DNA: TGTGCCAGCAGCCTAGCTTTGACAGCCACTTTCACCGGGGAGCTGTTTTTT. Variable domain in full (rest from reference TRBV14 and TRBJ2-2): EAGVTQFPSHSVIEKGQTVTLRCDPISGHDNLYWYRRVMGKEIKFLLHFVKESKQDESGMPNNRFLAERTGGTYSTLKVQPAELEDSGVYFCASSLALTATFTGELFFGEGSRLTVL.